This entry lists 16 T cell receptor beta chains sequenced from one sample in a study of post-analysis software for immune sequencing data. These receptors are not linked to any known antigen. The library was made from cDNA and included unique molecular identifiers. A single record per CDR3 protein comes from TCRdb applying MiXCR to the PCR reads. This table has hundreds of thousands of distinct CDR3 sequences, roughly 29% appearing once. Whole-study results and caveats: Five or six TRBV segments (TRBV5-6, TRBV5-1 and TRBV20-1 among them) occurred more frequently in patients than in controls.

Sample: blood. The receptors stem from a girl between 10 and 17 years old with multiple sclerosis.

This clonotype was seen more than once but under ten times. The V gene is TRBV14, the J gene TRBJ2-3; 7 bases line up with TRBD1. Germline-derived CDR1 and CDR2 are SGHDN and FVKESK. Germline trimming cut 5 bases from V and 2 bases from J; bases unmatched to any gene: 10. The CDR3 covers 16 residues. The CDR3 reads CASSKTGSVTTDTQYF. CDR3 coding DNA: TGTGCCAGCAGCAAGACAGGGTCCGTGACCACAGATACGCAGTATTTT.

The chain uses TRBV7-2 and TRBJ2-7; perhaps TRBD1 as D (6 bases). CDR3 length: 15 amino acids. Germline lookup yields CDR1 SGHTA and CDR2 FQGNSA. Trimming took 2 bases from V and 2 from J, leaving 13 bases between them. CDR3 sequence: CASSLSKGVPYEQYF. As DNA, the CDR3 is TGTGCCAGCAGCTTAAGTAAGGGGGTCCCCTACGAGCAGTACTTC.

The V and J genes are TRBV5-1 and TRBJ1-6, with D maybe TRBD1 (5 bases). The CDR3 extends over 16 amino acids. The V end was cut by 4 bases, the J end by 7 bases, with 18 bases between. Germline V CDR1 and CDR2: SGHRS, YFSETQ. This chain's CDR3 is CASSRVTGRQNSPLHF. The DNA for the CDR3 is TGCGCCAGCAGCCGGGTCACAGGACGTCAAAATTCACCCCTCCACTTT.

In regard to this clonotype: A read error is likely, as this CDR3 ends without the conserved phenylalanine or tryptophan. The V and J genes are TRBV11-2 and TRBJ2-5; possible D gene TRBD2, 5 bases. The CDR3 contains 15 residues. V lost 1 base and J lost 4, with 13 bases in between. Germline V gene lookup returns CDR1 SGHAT and CDR2 FQNNGV. The CDR3 sequence is CASSLGTPGVETQYC. CDR3 nucleotide sequence: TGTGCCAGCAGCTTAGGGACCCCCGGGGTAGAGACCCAGTACTGC.

The chain carries TRBV29-1 and TRBJ2-1; TRBD1 agrees at 7 bases. The CDR3 is 11 residues long. Germline V gives CDR1 SQVTM, CDR2 ANQGSEA. V gave up 5 bases and J gave up 12 bases; unmatched junction bases: 7. CDR3 bases: TGCAGCGTTCCAACAGGGGCAGGGCAGTTCTTC. Residues: CSVPTGAGQFF.

V is TRBV28 and J is TRBJ1-6, with D possibly matching TRBD1 (6 bases). V was pared by 7 bases and J by 7 bases, with 26 bases between. CDR1 is MDHEN and CDR2 is SYDVKM in the germline V gene. The CDR3 is 18 amino acids. The CDR3 loop reads CASTMTRLQGFGNSPLHF. CDR3 nucleotides: TGTGCCAGCACCATGACCCGCCTCCAGGGGTTCGGAAATTCACCCCTCCACTTT.

This clonotype was seen only a few times. The rearrangement links TRBV12-5 to TRBJ2-1; no clear D. In germline, CDR1 is LGHNT, CDR2 FRNRAP. The CDR3 consists of 12 residues. Deletions cut 3 bases from V and 9 bases from J, with 9 bases between. Here the CDR3 reads CASGFGGSEQFF. The CDR3 DNA reads as TGTGCTAGTGGTTTCGGCGGCAGTGAGCAGTTCTTC.

The chain has TRBV20-1 and TRBJ2-7, with a possible D match to TRBD1 (6 bases). From germline, CDR1 is DFQATT and CDR2 SNEGSKA (reference sequence). V lost 1 base and J 1 base, leaving 14 bases between the germline ends. There are 15 residues in the CDR3. The CDR3 sequence: CSARGGQRISYEQYF. CDR3 bases: TGCAGTGCTAGAGGCGGACAGAGAATATCCTACGAGCAGTACTTC.

This clonotype was counted many times. V is TRBV6-5 and J is TRBJ2-7, with D maybe TRBD1 (6 bases). The germline V gene encodes CDR1 MNHEY and CDR2 SVGAGI. The germline V and J ends were trimmed by 6 bases and 2 bases, with 8 bases remaining between them. The CDR3 sequence is 12 residues long. The CDR3 DNA follows: TGTGCCAGCAGCCGGGACACCTACGAGCAGTACTTC. Protein: CASSRDTYEQYF.

As concerns this clonotype: A much larger clone differs by one base, so this may be a read error. This chain uses TRBV7-8 with TRBJ2-5, with 8 bases that match TRBD2. Germline lookup yields CDR1 SGHVS and CDR2 FQNEAQ. The CDR3 has 15 residues. The CDR3 DNA follows: TGTGCCAGCAGAGCTATGGCGGGGGGCGGGGAGACCCATTACTTC. This sequence encodes CASRAMAGGGETHYF.

V usage is TRBV28 and J usage is TRBJ1-1; 9 bases line up with TRBD1. Germline V CDR1 and CDR2: MDHEN, SYDVKM. The CDR3 is made up of 16 amino acids. V lost 3 bases, J lost 0 bases, and 5 bases stayed unmatched. The CDR3 protein is CASSFGQGIVNTEAFF. The CDR3 coding sequence is TGTGCCAGCAGTTTCGGACAGGGGATAGTGAACACTGAAGCTTTCTTT.

The gene calls are TRBV20-1 and TRBJ2-1; the match to TRBD1 covers 7 bases. This CDR3 comprises 17 residues. CDR1 is DFQATT, CDR2 SNEGSKA, per germline (reference sequence). V lost 5 bases to trimming and J lost 10 bases; unmatched junction nucleotides: 23. The CDR3 loop is CSAFTPPTGRGSYEQFF. The CDR3 bases are TGCAGTGCTTTCACACCGCCGACAGGGCGAGGATCCTACGAGCAGTTCTTC.

The chain links TRBV28 to TRBJ2-7; TRBD1 matches at 11 bases. This CDR3 has 15 amino acids. Germline V gene lookup returns CDR1 MDHEN and CDR2 SYDVKM. V lost 6 bases and J lost 2; bases outside the gene matches: 6. The CDR3 nucleotides read TGTGCCAGCAGCACTGGACAGGGGGCCGCCTACGAGCAGTACTTC. It encodes CASSTGQGAAYEQYF. Based on the CDR3 plus reference TRBV28 and TRBJ2-7, the full variable domain is DVKVTQSSRYLVKRTGEKVFLECVQDMDHENMFWYRQDPGLGLRLIYFSYDVKMKEKGDIPEGYSVSREKKERFSLILESASTNQTSMYLCASSTGQGAAYEQYFGPGTRLTVT.

The rearrangement joins TRBV10-3 to TRBJ1-2, with TRBD1 as a possible D gene (5 bases). The germline CDR1 and CDR2 sequences are ENHRY and SYGVKD. The CDR3 covers 16 residues. Trimming shortened V by 2 bases and J by 1 base, and 14 bases separated the two germline ends. This CDR3 is CAISETGTTINYGYTF. CDR3 DNA: TGTGCCATCAGTGAGACTGGGACGACGATTAACTATGGCTACACCTTC.

The genes are TRBV10-2 and TRBJ2-5, with D tentatively TRBD2 (5 bases). V was pared by 2 bases and J by 3 bases, with 7 bases between. The CDR3 loop spans 13 amino acids. In germline, CDR1 is WSHSY, CDR2 SAAADI. The DNA of the CDR3 is TGCGCCAGCAGTGAGACGGGGAAAGAGACCCAGTACTTC. Its translation: CASSETGKETQYF.

This chain uses TRBV20-1 with TRBJ2-5; TRBD2 matches at 8 bases. The better agreement between TRBJ2-7 and the DNA end casts doubt on the J call. This CDR3 has 14 residues. Germline V CDR1 and CDR2: DFQATT, SNEGSKA (reference sequence). The CDR3, as DNA: TGCAGTGCCCACCCGGGGGGGATCAGGGACGAGCAGTACTTC. Amino acids: CSAHPGGIRDEQYF.